This T cell receptor (beta chain) was obtained from a study of PD-L1 blockade in urothelial cancer. Study-level background: The patients first took atezolizumab in about 2014, receiving 1,200 mg intravenously every 3 weeks. Each patient had 0 to 3 earlier chemotherapy regimens. The study recovered a median of about 140,000 T cells per blood sample.

The time point was: peripheral blood 6 weeks after treatment start. The study's findings and limits: Clonality of blood TCR below the median before treatment predicted better survival.

A note on this clone: Its specificity is unknown.

Profiled with immunoSEQ multiplex PCR; TCRdb holds only in-frame clones, not every one. The table records around 120,000 clones, approximately 90% of them present only once. This clonotype originated in a man aged 55 to 70 with urothelial cancer. This specimen consisted of PBMCs, obtained around atezolizumab (anti-PD-L1) treatment.

Here the CDR3 reads CASSSSSSSTDTQYF. For the CDR3, the DNA is TGTGCCAGCAGCTCTAGTTCTTCTAGCACAGATACGCAGTATTTT. The chain is built from TRBV5-4 and TRBJ2-3, with D unresolved. V lost 3 bases and J 0 bases, leaving 11 bases between the germline ends. The germline V gene has CDR1 SGHNT and CDR2 YYREEE (reference sequence). There are 15 residues in the CDR3. The full variable domain, its missing parts supplied by reference TRBV5-4 and TRBJ2-3, is ETGVTQSPTHLIKTRGQQVTLRCSSQSGHNTVSWYQQALGQGPQFIFQYYREEENGRGNFPPRFSGLQFPNYSSELNVNALELDDSALYLCASSSSSSSTDTQYFGPGTRLTVL.